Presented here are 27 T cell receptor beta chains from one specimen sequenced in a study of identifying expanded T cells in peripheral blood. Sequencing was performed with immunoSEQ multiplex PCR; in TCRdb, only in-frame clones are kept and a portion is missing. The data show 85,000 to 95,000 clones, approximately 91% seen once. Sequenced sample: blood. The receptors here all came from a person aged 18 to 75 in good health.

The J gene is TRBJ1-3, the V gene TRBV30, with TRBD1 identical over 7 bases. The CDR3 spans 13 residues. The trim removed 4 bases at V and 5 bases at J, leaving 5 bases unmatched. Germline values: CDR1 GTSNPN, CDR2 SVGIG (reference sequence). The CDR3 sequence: CAWTKGARNTIYF. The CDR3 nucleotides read TGTGCCTGGACTAAGGGGGCTCGAAACACCATATATTTT.

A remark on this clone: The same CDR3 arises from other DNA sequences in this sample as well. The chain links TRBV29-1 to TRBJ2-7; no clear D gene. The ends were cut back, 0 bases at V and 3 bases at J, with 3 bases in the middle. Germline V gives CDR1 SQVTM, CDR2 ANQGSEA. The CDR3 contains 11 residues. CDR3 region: CSVEEGYEQYF. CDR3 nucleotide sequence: TGCAGCGTTGAAGAGGGCTACGAGCAGTACTTC.

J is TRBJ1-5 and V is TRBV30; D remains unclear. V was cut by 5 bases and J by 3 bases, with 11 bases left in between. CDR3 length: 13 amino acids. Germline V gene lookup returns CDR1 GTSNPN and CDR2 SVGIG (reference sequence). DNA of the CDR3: TGTGCCTGGGAAGGAGGGCTCAATCAGCCCCAGCATTTT. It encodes CAWEGGLNQPQHF.

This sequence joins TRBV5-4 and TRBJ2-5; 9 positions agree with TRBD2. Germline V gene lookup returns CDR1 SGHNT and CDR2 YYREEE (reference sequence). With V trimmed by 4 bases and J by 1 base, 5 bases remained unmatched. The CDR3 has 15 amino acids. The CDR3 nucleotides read TGTGCCAGCAGCGTACCGCGGGGGGGCCAAGAGACCCAGTACTTC. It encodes CASSVPRGGQETQYF. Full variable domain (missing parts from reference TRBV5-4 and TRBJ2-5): ETGVTQSPTHLIKTRGQQVTLRCSSQSGHNTVSWYQQALGQGPQFIFQYYREEENGRGNFPPRFSGLQFPNYSSELNVNALELDDSALYLCASSVPRGGQETQYFGPGTRLLVL.

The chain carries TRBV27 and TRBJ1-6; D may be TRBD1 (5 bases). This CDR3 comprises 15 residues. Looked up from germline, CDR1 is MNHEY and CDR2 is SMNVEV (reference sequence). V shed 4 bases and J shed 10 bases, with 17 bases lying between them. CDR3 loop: CASSSLTENWSPLHF. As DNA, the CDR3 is TGTGCCAGCAGTTCTTTGACAGAGAATTGGTCACCCCTCCACTTT.

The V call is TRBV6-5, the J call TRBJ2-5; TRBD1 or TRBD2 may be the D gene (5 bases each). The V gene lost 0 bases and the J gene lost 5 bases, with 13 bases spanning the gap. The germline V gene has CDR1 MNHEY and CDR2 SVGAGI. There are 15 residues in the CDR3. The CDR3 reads CASSYSVGRRETQYF. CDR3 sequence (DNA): TGTGCCAGCAGTTACTCGGTGGGGCGGAGGGAGACCCAGTACTTC.

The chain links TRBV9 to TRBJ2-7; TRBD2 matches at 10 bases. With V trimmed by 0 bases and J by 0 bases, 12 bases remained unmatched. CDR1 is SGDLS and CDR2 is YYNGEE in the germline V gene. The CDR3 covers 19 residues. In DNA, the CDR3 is TGTGCCAGCAGCGTAGGGTCTAGCGGGAGCAATACAAGCTCCTACGAGCAGTACTTC. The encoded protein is CASSVGSSGSNTSSYEQYF.

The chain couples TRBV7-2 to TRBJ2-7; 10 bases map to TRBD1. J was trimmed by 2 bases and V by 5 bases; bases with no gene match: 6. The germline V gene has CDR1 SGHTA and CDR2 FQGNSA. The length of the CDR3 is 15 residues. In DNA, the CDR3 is TGTGCCAGCAGCCTATCCGGGACAGGGGCCTACGAGCAGTACTTC. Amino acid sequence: CASSLSGTGAYEQYF.

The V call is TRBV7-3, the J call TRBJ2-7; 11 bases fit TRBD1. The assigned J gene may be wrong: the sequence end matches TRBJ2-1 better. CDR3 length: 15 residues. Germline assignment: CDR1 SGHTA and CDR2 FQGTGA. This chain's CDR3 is CASSYGTGGRNEQFF. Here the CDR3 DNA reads TGTGCCAGCAGCTACGGGACAGGGGGTAGGAATGAGCAGTTCTTC.

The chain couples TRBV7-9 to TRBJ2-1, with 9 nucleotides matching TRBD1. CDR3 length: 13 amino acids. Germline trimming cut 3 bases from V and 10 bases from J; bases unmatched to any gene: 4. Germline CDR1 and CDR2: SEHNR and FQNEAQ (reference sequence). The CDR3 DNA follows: TGTGCCAGCAGCTTTGACAGGGGGTGGGAGCAGTTCTTC. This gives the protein CASSFDRGWEQFF.

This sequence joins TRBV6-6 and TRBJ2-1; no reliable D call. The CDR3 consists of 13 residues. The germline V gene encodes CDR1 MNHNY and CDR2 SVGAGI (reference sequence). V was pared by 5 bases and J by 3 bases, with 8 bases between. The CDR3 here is CASSPRGYNEQFF. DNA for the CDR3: TGTGCCAGCAGTCCCCGCGGCTACAATGAGCAGTTCTTC.

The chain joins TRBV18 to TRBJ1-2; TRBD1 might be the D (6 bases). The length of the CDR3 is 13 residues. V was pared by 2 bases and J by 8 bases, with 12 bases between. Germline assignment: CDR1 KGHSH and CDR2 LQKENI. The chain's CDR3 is CASSPVGGRGYTF. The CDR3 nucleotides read TGTGCCAGCTCACCAGTGGGGGGCAGAGGCTACACCTTC.

The CDR3 sequence: CASRTPTGVNEQFF. The CDR3, as DNA: TGTGCCAGCAGAACTCCTACAGGGGTGAATGAGCAGTTCTTC. This chain connects TRBV2 to TRBJ2-1; 7 bases are a match to TRBD1. V was pared by 6 bases and J by 7 bases, with 9 bases of the junction left unmatched. Germline CDR1 SNHLY, CDR2 FYNNEI. The CDR3 length is 14 residues. The full variable domain, rest sourced from reference TRBV2 and TRBJ2-1, is EPEVTQTPSHQVTQMGQEVILRCVPISNHLYFYWYRQILGQKVEFLVSFYNNEISEKSEIFDDQFSVERPDGSNFTLKIRSTKLEDSAMYFCASRTPTGVNEQFFGPGTRLTVL.

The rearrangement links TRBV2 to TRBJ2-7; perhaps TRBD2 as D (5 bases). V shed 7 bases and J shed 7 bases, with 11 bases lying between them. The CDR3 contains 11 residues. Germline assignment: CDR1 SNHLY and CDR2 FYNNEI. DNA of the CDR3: TGTGCCAGCAATGAGGGCGGAGAGCAGTACTTC. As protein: CASNEGGEQYF.

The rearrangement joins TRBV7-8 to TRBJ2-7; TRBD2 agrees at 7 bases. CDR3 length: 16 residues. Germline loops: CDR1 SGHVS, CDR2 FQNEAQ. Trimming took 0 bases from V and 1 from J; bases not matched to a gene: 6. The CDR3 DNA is TGTGCCAGCAGCTTAGCGCCGTTCGGGGGGTCCTACGAGCAGTACTTC. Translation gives CASSLAPFGGSYEQYF. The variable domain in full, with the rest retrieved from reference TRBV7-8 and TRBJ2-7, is GAGVSQSPRYKVAKRGQDVALRCDPISGHVSLFWYQQALGQGPEFLTYFQNEAQLDKSGLPSDRFFAERPEGSVSTLKIQRTQQEDSAVYLCASSLAPFGGSYEQYFGPGTRLTVT.

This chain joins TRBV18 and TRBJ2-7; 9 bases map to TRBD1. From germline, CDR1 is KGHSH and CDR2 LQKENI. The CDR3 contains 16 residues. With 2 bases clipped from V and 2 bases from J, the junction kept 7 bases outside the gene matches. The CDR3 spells CASSPVGTGRPYEQYF. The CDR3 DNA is TGTGCCAGCTCACCAGTGGGGACAGGGAGGCCCTACGAGCAGTACTTC.

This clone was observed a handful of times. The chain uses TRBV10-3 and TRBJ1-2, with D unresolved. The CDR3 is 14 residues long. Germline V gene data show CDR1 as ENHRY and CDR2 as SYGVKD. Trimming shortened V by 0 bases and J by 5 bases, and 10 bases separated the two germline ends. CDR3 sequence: CAISESIQSYGYTF. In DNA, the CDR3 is TGTGCCATCAGTGAGTCTATACAGTCGTATGGCTACACCTTC.

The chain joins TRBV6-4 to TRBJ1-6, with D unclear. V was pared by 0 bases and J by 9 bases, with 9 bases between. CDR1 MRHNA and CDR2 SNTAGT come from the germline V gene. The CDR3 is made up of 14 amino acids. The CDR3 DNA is TGTGCCAGCAGTGACTCTGAAGGGATTTCACCCCTCCACTTT. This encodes CASSDSEGISPLHF.

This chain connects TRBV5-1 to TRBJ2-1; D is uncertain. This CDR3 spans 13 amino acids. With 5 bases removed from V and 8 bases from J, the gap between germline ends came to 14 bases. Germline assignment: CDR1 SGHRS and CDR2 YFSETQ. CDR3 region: CASREFGWDEQFF. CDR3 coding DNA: TGCGCCAGCAGGGAATTCGGTTGGGATGAGCAGTTCTTC.

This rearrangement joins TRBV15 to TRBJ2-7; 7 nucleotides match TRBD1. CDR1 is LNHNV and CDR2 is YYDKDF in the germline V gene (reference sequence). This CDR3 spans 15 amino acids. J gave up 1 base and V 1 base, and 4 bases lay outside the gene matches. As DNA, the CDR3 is TGTGCCACCAGCAGAGGTGCAGGGGGATCCTACGAGCAGTACTTC. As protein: CATSRGAGGSYEQYF.

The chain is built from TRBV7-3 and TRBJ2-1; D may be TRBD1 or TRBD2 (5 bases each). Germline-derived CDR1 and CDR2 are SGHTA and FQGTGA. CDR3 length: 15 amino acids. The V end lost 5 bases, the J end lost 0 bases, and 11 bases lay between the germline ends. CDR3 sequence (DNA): TGTGCCAGCAGCGACGCCGGGGCCTCCTACAATGAGCAGTTCTTC. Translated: CASSDAGASYNEQFF. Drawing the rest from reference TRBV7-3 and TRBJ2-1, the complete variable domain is GAGVSQTPSNKVTEKGKYVELRCDPISGHTALYWYRQSLGQGPEFLIYFQGTGAADDSGLPNDRFFAVRPEGSVSTLKIQRTERGDSAVYLCASSDAGASYNEQFFGPGTRLTVL.

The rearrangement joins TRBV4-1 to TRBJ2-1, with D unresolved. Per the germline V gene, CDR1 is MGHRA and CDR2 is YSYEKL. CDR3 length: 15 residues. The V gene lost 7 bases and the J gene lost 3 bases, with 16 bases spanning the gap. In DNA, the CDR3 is TGCGCCAGCACCTATTCCCATCAGATCTACAATGAGCAGTTCTTC. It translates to CASTYSHQIYNEQFF.

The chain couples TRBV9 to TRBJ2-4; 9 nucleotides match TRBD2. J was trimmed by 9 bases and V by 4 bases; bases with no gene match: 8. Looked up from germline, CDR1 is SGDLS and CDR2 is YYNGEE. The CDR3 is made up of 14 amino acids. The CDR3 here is CASSPGTSLVIQYF. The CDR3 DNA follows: TGTGCCAGCAGCCCCGGGACTAGCCTGGTCATTCAGTACTTC.

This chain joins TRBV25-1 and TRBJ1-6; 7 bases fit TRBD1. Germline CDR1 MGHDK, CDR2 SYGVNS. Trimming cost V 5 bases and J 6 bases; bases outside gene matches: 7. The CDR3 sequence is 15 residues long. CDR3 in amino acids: CASSPQGGRNSPLHF. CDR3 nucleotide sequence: TGTGCCAGCAGTCCCCAGGGGGGGCGTAATTCACCCCTCCACTTT.

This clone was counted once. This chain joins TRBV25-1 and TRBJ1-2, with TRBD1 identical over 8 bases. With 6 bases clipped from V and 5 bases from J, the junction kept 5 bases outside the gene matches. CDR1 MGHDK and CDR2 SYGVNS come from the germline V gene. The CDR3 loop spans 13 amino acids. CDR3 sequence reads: CASRDRDYYGYTF. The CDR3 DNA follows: TGTGCCAGCAGGGACAGGGACTATTATGGCTACACCTTC.

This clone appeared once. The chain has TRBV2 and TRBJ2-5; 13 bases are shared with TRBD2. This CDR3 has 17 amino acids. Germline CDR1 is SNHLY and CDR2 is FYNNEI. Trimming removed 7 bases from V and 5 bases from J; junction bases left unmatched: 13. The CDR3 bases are TGTGCCAGCAATGGACTAGCGGGAGCCCCGGGGTTGGAGACCCAGTACTTC. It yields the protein CASNGLAGAPGLETQYF.

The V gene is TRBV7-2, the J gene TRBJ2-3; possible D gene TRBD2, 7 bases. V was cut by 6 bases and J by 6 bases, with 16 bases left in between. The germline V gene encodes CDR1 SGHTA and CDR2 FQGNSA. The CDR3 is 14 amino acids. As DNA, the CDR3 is TGTGCCAGCAGTCCCGAGGGGGGGTGGGATACGCAGTATTTT. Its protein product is CASSPEGGWDTQYF.